This is a list of T cell receptor beta chains from one sample in a study of control samples from healthy donors and cancer patients. The protocol was immunoSEQ multiplex PCR, while the TCRdb copy is restricted to in-frame clones and leaves out a portion. The sample yields some 120,000 clones, over 75% seen once. The sequencing sample was made of blood. Receptors were obtained from a young man in good health. Each CDR3 is given with its conserved first and last residue. Each record gives: V gene, J gene, clone size, D gene, CDR3 protein, CDR3 DNA. The D gene is left open where the match is weak. The listing skips clone size in some rows; elsewhere it reads once, few, many or a size class.

TRBV11-2	TRBJ1-1	.	.	CASSLGGEAFF	TGTGCCAGCAGCTTGGGGGGCGAAGCTTTCTTT
TRBV7-9	TRBJ2-1	.	.	CASKGVSSYNEQFF	TGTGCCAGCAAAGGCGTCAGCTCCTACAATGAGCAGTTCTTC
TRBV10-1	TRBJ2-5	.	.	CASSEGSNSAETQYF	TGCGCCAGCAGTGAGGGTAGTAATTCAGCGGAGACCCAGTACTTC
TRBV4-1	TRBJ2-3	.	TRBD2	CASSQDPSGTDTQYF	TGCGCCAGCAGCCAAGACCCTAGCGGGACAGATACGCAGTATTTT
TRBV27	TRBJ2-7	.	.	CASSPQAGPYEQYF	TGTGCCAGCAGTCCCCAGGCAGGGCCCTACGAGCAGTACTTC
TRBV21-1	TRBJ2-3	.	.	CASSTRTAKITDTQYF	TGTGCCAGCAGCACCAGGACAGCTAAAATCACAGATACGCAGTATTTT
TRBV5-6	TRBJ2-5	.	.	CASSLPGLPKETQYF	TGTGCCAGCAGCTTGCCAGGACTTCCTAAAGAGACCCAGTACTTC
TRBV28	TRBJ2-1	.	TRBD2	CAVWGLAGGGSYNEQFF	TGTGCCGTATGGGGACTAGCGGGGGGTGGCTCCTACAATGAGCAGTTCTTC
TRBV7-2	TRBJ2-2	once	TRBD2	CASSTSGRAAGELFF	TGTGCCAGCAGCACTAGCGGGAGGGCTGCCGGGGAGCTGTTTTTT
TRBV5-6	TRBJ2-5	once	.	CASSLPLGRAIVETQYF	TGTGCCAGCAGCTTGCCCCTGGGCAGGGCCATAGTGGAGACCCAGTACTTC
TRBV28	TRBJ1-2	.	.	CASSLERYGYTF	TGTGCCAGCAGTTTGGAGCGCTATGGCTACACCTTC
TRBV7-9	TRBJ2-2	.	.	CASSAIRGKGDTGELFF	TGTGCCAGCAGCGCGATCAGGGGCAAGGGGGACACCGGGGAGCTGTTTTTT
TRBV29-1	TRBJ1-2	.	.	CSVGGESYGYTF	TGCAGCGTTGGAGGGGAGAGCTATGGCTACACCTTC
TRBV5-6	TRBJ1-5	.	.	CASSLWGPGQEGGPQHF	TGTGCCAGCAGCTTGTGGGGTCCGGGACAAGAAGGAGGGCCCCAGCATTTT
TRBV6-5	TRBJ2-1	.	TRBD2	CASSYSGLEGQFF	TGTGCCAGCAGTTACTCAGGACTAGAAGGGCAGTTCTTC
TRBV5-1	TRBJ1-2	.	.	CASSLLPDSSGYTF	TGCGCCAGCAGCCTCCTACCGGACAGCAGCGGCTACACCTTC
TRBV7-6	TRBJ1-2	.	TRBD1	CASSSQGSGGYTF	TGTGCCAGCAGCTCACAGGGGTCGGGCGGCTACACCTTC
TRBV27	TRBJ2-2	.	.	CASSPPQLGRARPNTGELFF	TGTGCCAGCAGTCCCCCTCAACTTGGACGGGCCCGCCCGAACACCGGGGAGCTGTTTTTT
TRBV5-6	TRBJ2-3	.	.	CASSFSSTDTQYF	TGTGCCAGCAGCTTCTCTAGCACAGATACGCAGTATTTT
TRBV27	TRBJ2-5	.	TRBD2	CASSPRTSGETQYF	TGTGCCAGCAGTCCCCGGACTAGCGGAGAGACCCAGTACTTC
TRBV6-2/TRBV6-3	TRBJ1-1	.	.	CASSYSSGVTEAFF	TGTGCCAGCAGTTACTCGTCAGGGGTCACTGAAGCTTTCTTT
TRBV19	TRBJ1-5	.	.	CASSMYDSNQPQHF	TGTGCCAGTAGTATGTACGATAGCAATCAGCCCCAGCATTTT
TRBV6-4	TRBJ1-2	.	.	CASSAGPNYGYTF	TGTGCCAGCAGTGCGGGCCCGAACTATGGCTACACCTTC
TRBV14	TRBJ2-7	.	.	CASSQDWPDSYEQYF	TGTGCCAGCAGCCAAGATTGGCCGGACTCCTACGAGCAGTACTTC
TRBV5-1	TRBJ2-7	.	TRBD2	CASSLVSGNYEQYF	TGCGCCAGCAGCTTAGTTAGCGGGAACTACGAGCAGTACTTC
TRBV9	TRBJ2-2	few	TRBD2	CASSVVGSGSNNGELFF	TGTGCCAGCAGCGTAGTGGGTAGCGGGAGTAATAACGGGGAGCTGTTTTTT
TRBV10-1	TRBJ2-1	once	TRBD1	CASSESRRTGNNEQFF	TGCGCCAGCAGTGAGTCCCGTCGGACAGGAAACAATGAGCAGTTCTTC
TRBV28	TRBJ2-3	.	TRBD1	CASSLGDRGRESDTQYF	TGTGCCAGCAGTTTAGGGGACAGGGGGCGCGAGTCAGATACGCAGTATTTT
TRBV19	TRBJ1-5	once	TRBD1	CASTPGQGKTSNQPQHF	TGTGCCAGTACACCGGGACAGGGGAAAACGAGCAATCAGCCCCAGCATTTT
TRBV2	TRBJ2-7	.	TRBD1	CASSETGQGFEQYF	TGTGCCAGCAGTGAAACGGGACAGGGTTTCGAGCAGTACTTC
TRBV11-3	TRBJ2-2	.	.	CASSLASQGKLFF	TGTGCCAGCAGCTTAGCTTCACAGGGAAAGCTGTTTTTT
TRBV28	TRBJ1-1	.	.	CASSRRLWAWAEAFF	TGTGCCAGCAGTAGAAGATTATGGGCGTGGGCTGAAGCTTTCTTT
TRBV5-8	TRBJ1-2	.	TRBD1	CASSFLLGQGASSGGYTF	TGTGCCAGCAGCTTCCTTCTGGGACAGGGGGCGTCATCGGGGGGCTACACCTTC
TRBV27	TRBJ1-1	.	.	CASSSRQAAPFSF	TGTGCCAGCAGTTCACGACAGGCCGCCCCTTTTTCCTTT
TRBV5-1	TRBJ2-7	few	TRBD2	CASRGGAAYEQYF	TGCGCCAGCCGGGGGGGCGCCGCCTACGAGCAGTACTTC
TRBV6-5	TRBJ2-3	.	TRBD1	CASSYSGTGSDTQYF	TGTGCCAGCAGTTACTCCGGGACAGGGAGTGATACGCAGTATTTT
TRBV25-1	TRBJ2-3	.	.	CASRVTYTQYF	TGTGCCAGCAGAGTGACGTATACGCAGTATTTT